This T cell receptor beta chain was identified during a study of siplizumab effects on memory and regulatory T cells (dated by TCRdb to about 2019). As for the study more broadly: The study looked at the effect of siplizumab, an anti-CD2 antibody, on alloreactive T-cell subsets in allogeneic mixed lymphocyte reactions made from human PBMCs.

CDR1 and CDR2 are drawn from the germline V gene: SNHLY, FYNNEI. Including the terminal cysteine and phenylalanine, the CDR3 comprises 15 residues. The sequence is cut down to CDR3 DNA, 45 bases in frame from base 1. Compared with germline, V lacks 5 bases and J lacks 1 base; bases without a gene match: 5. Additional sequencing covered unstimulated subsets from a few donor pairs, namely CD8+ effector memory, CD4+ naive, CD8+ TEMRA, CD4+ memory and CD8+ naive. TCRbeta CDR3 sequencing was performed on sorted unstimulated T cells and on proliferating T cells recovered from mixed lymphocyte reactions. Fresh whole blood from 9 to 11 HLA-typed healthy donors was used to isolate PBMCs. Overall results and qualifications from the work: Among mappable alloreactive CD4+ clones, the Treg-derived fraction averaged around 69% with siplizumab versus roughly 25% in control reactions. Whether proliferating Tregs from siplizumab cultures actually had suppressive function was not functionally confirmed. Sequences below about 10^-5 frequency were poorly captured, so only a minor fraction of alloreactive clones could be mapped to unstimulated subsets. Siplizumab significantly reduced the cumulative frequency of alloreactive sequences traceable to unstimulated CD4+ memory T cells. Unstimulated naive T cells appeared more diverse than memory T cells, and naive cells seemed to contribute substantially to the alloresponse. A naive or memory phenotype could not be assigned to roughly 75-97% of proliferating CD4+ or CD8+ clones.

The library was produced with the immunoSEQ multiplex PCR assay. Each sample had some 9.7 x 10^4 TCR templates assayed by the deep sequencing platform. Genomic DNA extracted from sorted T cells was used for TCRbeta CDR3 sequencing. The original methods were these. The R programming language was used for clonal analysis of TCRbeta CDR3 data. Alloreactive CD4+ and CD8+ clones were defined by comparing unstimulated samples with post-reaction CFSE-low samples. By matching sequences to the repertoires of sorted unstimulated Treg and non-Treg cells, each alloreactive CD4+ clone was assigned a regulatory or non-regulatory origin. Not all clones reach the TCRdb copy of this immuneACCESS table, which keeps in-frame sequences only. Checked studies attribute under half of the gap to unresolved V genes and leave the rest unexplained. V and J calls plus clone size are reproduced from that table; the DNA served to infer D and trimming. The sample data list some 62,000 clones, and around four fifths of these were observed just once. The ten largest clones take up approximately 3.8% of the sample.

As concerns this clone: This clone's antigen is unknown. Qualities for individual bases were not recorded, and no much larger clone is one base off.

The material sequenced was memory CD4+ T cells sorted from blood. The cell subset or site label for this specimen denotes: unstimulated CD4+ memory T cells. The clonotype comes from a human donor in good health. The rearranged segments are TRBV2 and TRBJ2-3, and TRBD1 aligns with 8 junction nucleotides. The DNA is as follows: TGTGCCAGCAGTCCAGGACAGGGCCGCACAGATACGCAGTATTTT. Translation gives CASSPGQGRTDTQYF.